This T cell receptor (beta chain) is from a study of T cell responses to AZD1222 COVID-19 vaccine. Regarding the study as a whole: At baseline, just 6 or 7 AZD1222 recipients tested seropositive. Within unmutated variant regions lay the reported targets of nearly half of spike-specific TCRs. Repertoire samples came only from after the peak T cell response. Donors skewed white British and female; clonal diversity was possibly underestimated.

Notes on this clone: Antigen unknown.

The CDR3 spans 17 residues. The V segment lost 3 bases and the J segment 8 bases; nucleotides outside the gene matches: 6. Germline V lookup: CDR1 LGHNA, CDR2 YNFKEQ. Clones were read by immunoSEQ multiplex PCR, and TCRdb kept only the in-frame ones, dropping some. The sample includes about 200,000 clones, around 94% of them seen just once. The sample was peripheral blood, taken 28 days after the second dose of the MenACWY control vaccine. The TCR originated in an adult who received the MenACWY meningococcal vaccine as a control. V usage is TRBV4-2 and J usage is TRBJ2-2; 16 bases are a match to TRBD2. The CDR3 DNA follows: TGTGCCAGCAGCCAGCCGGGACTAGCGGGGGGGACAGGGGAGCTGTTTTTT. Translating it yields CASSQPGLAGGTGELFF.